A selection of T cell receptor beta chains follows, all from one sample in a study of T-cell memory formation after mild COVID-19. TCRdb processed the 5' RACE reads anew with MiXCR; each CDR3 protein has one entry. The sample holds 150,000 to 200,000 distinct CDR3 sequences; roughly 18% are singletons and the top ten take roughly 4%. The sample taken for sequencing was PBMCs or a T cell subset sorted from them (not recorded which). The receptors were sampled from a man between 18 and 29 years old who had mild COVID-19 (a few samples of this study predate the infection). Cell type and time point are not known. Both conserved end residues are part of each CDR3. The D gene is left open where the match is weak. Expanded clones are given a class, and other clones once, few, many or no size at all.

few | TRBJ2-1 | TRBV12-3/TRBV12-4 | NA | TGTGCCAGCAGCCTAGTTGAGCAGTTCTTC | CASSLVEQFF
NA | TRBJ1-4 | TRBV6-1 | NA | TGTGCCAGCAGTGAAGTCTTTGGGCGTAAACTGTTTTTT | CASSEVFGRKLFF
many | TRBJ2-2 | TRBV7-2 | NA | TGTGCCAGCAGCTTCTACACCGGGGAGCTGTTTTTT | CASSFYTGELFF
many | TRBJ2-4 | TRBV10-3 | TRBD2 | TGTGCCACGGGACTAGACCTCGCCGGGGGGATTCAGTACTTC | CATGLDLAGGIQYF
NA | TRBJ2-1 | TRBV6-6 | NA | TGTGCCAGCAGTTCGGGGCGGGGACCGTACAATGAGCAGTTCTTC | CASSSGRGPYNEQFF
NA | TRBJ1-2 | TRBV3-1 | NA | TGTGCCAGCAGCCACCACTTGGACAGCCCTGGCTACACCTTC | CASSHHLDSPGYTF
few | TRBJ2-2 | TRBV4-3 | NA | TGCGCCAGCAGCCAAGGAATACCAGGGGAATCGTGGGGGGAGCTGTTTTTT | CASSQGIPGESWGELFF
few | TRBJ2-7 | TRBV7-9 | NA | TGTGCCAGCAGCCCGAGATGGGGATTGCAGTACTTC | CASSPRWGLQYF
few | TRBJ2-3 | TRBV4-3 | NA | TGCGCCAGCAGCCAAGAACCAAACACAGATACGCAGTATTTT | CASSQEPNTDTQYF
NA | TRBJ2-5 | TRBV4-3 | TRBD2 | TGCGCCAGCAGCCAACGGGGACTAGTGCAAGAGACCCAGTACTTC | CASSQRGLVQETQYF
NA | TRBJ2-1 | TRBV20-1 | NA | TGCAGTGCTGATACAGGTTCCTACAATGAGCAGTTCTTC | CSADTGSYNEQFF
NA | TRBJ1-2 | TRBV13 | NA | TGTGCCAGCAGCTTAGGCCCCCTCGGTGCGGCCTGCACCTTC | CASSLGPLGAACTF
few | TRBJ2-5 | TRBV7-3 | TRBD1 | TGTGCCAGCAGCTTAACAGGGGGCGCCGGTGCTGGAGAGACCCAGTACTTC | CASSLTGGAGAGETQYF
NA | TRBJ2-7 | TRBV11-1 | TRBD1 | TGTGCCAGCAGCCAGGACAGGGGAGCCAAGTACTTC | CASSQDRGAKYF
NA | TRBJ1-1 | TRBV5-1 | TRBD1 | TGCGCCAGCAGCTTGGGGGACAGGGAAGCTTTCTTT | CASSLGDREAFF
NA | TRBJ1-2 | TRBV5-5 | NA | TGTGCCAGCAGCCTCCCTATGGGCTATGGCTACACCTTC | CASSLPMGYGYTF
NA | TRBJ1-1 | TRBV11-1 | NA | TGTGCCAGCAGCTCCCAGGGGATGAACACTGAAGCTTTCTTT | CASSSQGMNTEAFF
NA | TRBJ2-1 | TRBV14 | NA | TGTGCCAGCAGCCAAGTCAATGAGCAGTTCTTC | CASSQVNEQFF
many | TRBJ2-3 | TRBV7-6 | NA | TGTGCCAGCAGCGCCTACTTGGATACGCAGTATTTT | CASSAYLDTQYF
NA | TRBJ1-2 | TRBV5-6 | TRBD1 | TGTGCCAGCACCAGGGACAGGGGGACATCGGACTACACCTTC | CASTRDRGTSDYTF
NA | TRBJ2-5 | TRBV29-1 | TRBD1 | TGCAGCGTTGGCAGGGACAGGGCAGGAGAGACCCAGTACTTC | CSVGRDRAGETQYF
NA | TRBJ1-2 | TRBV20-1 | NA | TGCAGTGCTAGAGATCGGAGCAAGGGAAGCTACACCTTC | CSARDRSKGSYTF
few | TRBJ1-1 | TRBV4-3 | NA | TGCGCCAGCAGCCAAGATCTGGACACTGAAGCTTTCTTT | CASSQDLDTEAFF
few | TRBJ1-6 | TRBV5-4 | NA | TGTGCCAGCAGCTTGGACGACCGCATTCCCCTCCACTTT | CASSLDDRIPLHF
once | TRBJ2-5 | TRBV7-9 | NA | TGTGCCAGCAGCTTAGCGCTACCACCAGAGACCCAGTACTTC | CASSLALPPETQYF
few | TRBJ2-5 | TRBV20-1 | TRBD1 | TGCAGTGCTAGAGCCGACGGGACAGCTCACCAAGAGACCCAGTACTTC | CSARADGTAHQETQYF
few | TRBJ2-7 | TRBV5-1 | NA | TGCGCCAGCAGCTTACTACCCTCGGGCGAGCAGTACTTC | CASSLLPSGEQYF
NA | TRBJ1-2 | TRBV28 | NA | TGTGCCAGCATCCCAGTGGGAGGGGACTATGGCTACACCTTC | CASIPVGGDYGYTF